This T cell receptor (beta chain) was identified in a study of blood T cells in healthy people across ages. The CDR3 covers 16 residues. Trimming at V came to 5 bases and at J to 0 bases, leaving 10 bases not matched to a gene. The germline V gene encodes CDR1 MNHEY and CDR2 SMNVEV (reference sequence). The use of a sample-barcoded 5' primer and a J-beta primer mix characterized a second PCR of roughly 7 to 12 cycles. TCRdb reanalysed the 5' RACE reads using MiXCR and keeps one entry per CDR3 protein. The sample carries some 1.6 million distinct CDR3 sequences, 30% to 40% recorded once. This clonotype was recorded a few times.

V usage is TRBV27 and J usage is TRBJ2-7; 7 bases map to TRBD2. The sample consisted of blood. This receptor was identified in a woman younger than 45 in good health. CDR3 bases: TGTGCCAGCAGTCCATCGGGAGGAGAGGCCTCCTACGAGCAGTACTTC. Its protein product is CASSPSGGEASYEQYF.